Following are 10 T cell receptor beta chains from one sample sequenced in a study of T-cell memory formation after mild COVID-19. TCRdb used MiXCR to reprocess the 5' RACE reads, holding one entry per CDR3 protein. The data show nearly 350,000 distinct CDR3 sequences, approximately 12% seen once. The material sequenced was PBMCs or a T cell subset sorted from them (not recorded which). The receptors were sampled from a man younger than 35 who had mild COVID-19 (a few samples of this study predate the infection). Cell type and time point are not known.

The chain combines TRBV5-6 with TRBJ1-4; TRBD1 matches at 10 bases. After removal of 6 bases from V and 8 bases from J, the junction contained 10 bases not matched to a gene. This CDR3 comprises 15 residues. Germline loops: CDR1 SGHDT, CDR2 YYEEEE. The CDR3: CASNPRGTGVEKLFF. CDR3 nucleotides: TGTGCCAGCAACCCGAGGGGGACAGGGGTCGAAAAACTGTTTTTT.

The chain employs TRBV7-9 and TRBJ2-7, with TRBD1 identical over 10 bases. With 1 base clipped from V and 8 bases from J, the junction kept 2 bases outside the gene matches. The CDR3 covers 13 residues. Germline CDR1 is SEHNR and CDR2 is FQNEAQ (reference sequence). CDR3: CASSLGTGGQQYF. CDR3 nucleotides: TGTGCCAGCAGCTTAGGGACAGGGGGACAGCAGTACTTC. The variable domain in full, completed from reference TRBV7-9 and TRBJ2-7, reads DTGVSQNPRHKITKRGQNVTFRCDPISEHNRLYWYRQTLGQGPEFLTYFQNEAQLEKSRLLSDRFSAERPKGSFSTLEIQRTEQGDSAMYLCASSLGTGGQQYFGPGTRLTVT.

The V gene is TRBV20-1, the J gene TRBJ2-4, with a tentative D call TRBD2 (6 bases). Deletions cut 7 bases from V and 8 bases from J, with 12 bases between. Germline CDR1 is DFQATT and CDR2 is SNEGSKA (reference sequence). CDR3 length equals 11 residues. CDR3 sequence reads: CSGGGEDIQYF. The DNA for the CDR3 is TGCAGTGGCGGTGGGGAGGACATTCAGTACTTC.

This clonotype was seen only a few times. V gene TRBV12-3 or TRBV12-4 combines with J gene TRBJ2-1, with no clear D. The CDR3 is made up of 16 amino acids. Trimming stripped 5 bases from V and 0 bases from J, with 14 bases between. The CDR3 DNA is TGTGCCAGCAGTCCCGAGTGGCAGGTCTCCTACAATGAGCAGTTCTTC. Protein: CASSPEWQVSYNEQFF.

The genes are TRBV5-6 and TRBJ1-2; possible D gene TRBD1, 5 bases. In germline, CDR1 is SGHDT, CDR2 YYEEEE. The V end lost 0 bases, the J end lost 8 bases, and 17 bases lay between the germline ends. The CDR3 extends over 15 amino acids. As DNA, the CDR3 is TGTGCCAGCAGCTTGGGTGGGGCAGACCTCGCGGGCTACACCTTC. It is translated as CASSLGGADLAGYTF.

V and J are TRBV24-1 and TRBJ1-2; D is undetermined. Germline CDR1 is KGHDR and CDR2 is SFDVKD. The ends were cut back, 4 bases at V and 4 bases at J, with 12 bases in the middle. The CDR3 consists of 14 residues. In nucleotides, the CDR3 is TGTGCCACCAGTGACCCTACCCAGTTCTATGGCTACACCTTC. Residues: CATSDPTQFYGYTF.

The chain uses TRBV28 and TRBJ2-3, with a weak D call TRBD2 (5 bases). The CDR3 totals 15 residues. Per germline, CDR1 MDHEN and CDR2 SYDVKM. Trimming stripped 2 bases from V and 6 bases from J, with 15 bases between. CDR3 sequence: CASSLRERTTDTQYF. CDR3 nucleotide sequence: TGTGCCAGCAGTTTAAGGGAGAGAACTACCGATACGCAGTATTTT.

The chain is built from TRBV12-3 or TRBV12-4 and TRBJ1-1, with D maybe TRBD1 (5 bases). Trimming took off 8 bases at V and 4 bases at J, with 20 bases between the two ends. The CDR3 runs 15 residues. In DNA, the CDR3 is TGTGCCAGCCGACGTCGGGACGGGGCGGGCACTGAAGCTTTCTTT. Translated, it gives CASRRRDGAGTEAFF.

This clonotype was seen only a few times. The chain has TRBV7-2 and TRBJ2-5, with TRBD2 matching over 12 bases. This CDR3 contains 17 residues. V was clipped by 0 bases and J by 5 bases; unmatched bases: 7. Germline V gene data show CDR1 as SGHTA and CDR2 as FQGNSA. CDR3 coding DNA: TGTGCCAGCAGCTTAGCGATTACTAGCGGGGGGCGGGAGACCCAGTACTTC. Translated: CASSLAITSGGRETQYF.

DNA for the CDR3: TGTGCCAGCAGTTTTCGGACTAGCGGAACCTACAATGAGCAGTTCTTC. This codes for CASSFRTSGTYNEQFF. The chain combines TRBV6-5 with TRBJ2-1, with 10 bases that match TRBD2. Germline V gene data show CDR1 as MNHEY and CDR2 as SVGAGI. CDR3 length equals 16 residues. V dropped 4 bases and J dropped 2; count of bases not matched to a gene: 5.